The clone carrying this T cell receptor beta chain is a singleton in its sample. This CDR3 contains 13 residues. Trimming cost V 6 bases and J 4 bases, with 12 bases left between them. Germline CDR1 and CDR2: MDHEN and SYDVKM. In the PCR, 60 Vbeta and 13 Jbeta primers were used. Assay: immunoSEQ multiplex PCR; the TCRdb copy retains only in-frame clones and omits some. The sample shows more than 100,000 clones, about 87% of them seen only once. The sample is drawn from a study of cytomegalovirus exposure and HLA in healthy donors. The chain carries TRBV28 and TRBJ1-2, with D possibly TRBD1 on 5 matching bases. The specimen sequenced was PBMCs. The source is a woman in her twenties or thirties in good health and CMV-seronegative. The CDR3 region has the DNA TGTGCCAGCAGGACCGACAGTATCTATGGCTACACCTTC. As protein: CASRTDSIYGYTF.